The 4 T cell receptor beta chains presented below share a single source sample, sequenced in a study of blood T cell repertoires in COVID-19. Clones were sequenced by immunoSEQ multiplex PCR, and TCRdb holds only the in-frame ones, with some missing. The sample yields 180,000 or so clones, approximately 85% seen once. Sequencing input: peripheral blood. The receptors here all came from a man aged 60 to 69 with acute or convalescent COVID-19.

The gene calls are TRBV7-9 and TRBJ2-2; 9 bases match TRBD1. Germline V gene lookup returns CDR1 SEHNR and CDR2 FQNEAQ (reference sequence). The CDR3 is made up of 17 amino acids. Trimming removed 4 bases from V and 5 bases from J; junction bases left unmatched: 11. CDR3 sequence (DNA): TGTGCCAGCAGCTCGGGATGGGGACAGGGTACGACCGGGGAGCTGTTTTTT. It yields the protein CASSSGWGQGTTGELFF. Together with reference TRBV7-9 and TRBJ2-2, the CDR3 gives the full variable domain: DTGVSQNPRHKITKRGQNVTFRCDPISEHNRLYWYRQTLGQGPEFLTYFQNEAQLEKSRLLSDRFSAERPKGSFSTLEIQRTEQGDSAMYLCASSSGWGQGTTGELFFGEGSRLTVL.

The chain employs TRBV5-6 and TRBJ2-6; no clear D. Germline CDR1 SGHDT, CDR2 YYEEEE. V gave up 2 bases and J gave up 2 bases, with 2 bases separating them. The CDR3 spans 13 residues. The CDR3 DNA reads as TGTGCCAGCAGCTTCACTGGGGCCAACGTCCTGACTTTC. It specifies CASSFTGANVLTF.

The chain combines TRBV28 with TRBJ2-3; 8 bases are a match to TRBD1. This CDR3 comprises 15 residues. Losses at the gene ends were 6 bases for V and 3 bases for J; bases not matched to a gene: 8. Germline-derived CDR1 and CDR2 are MDHEN and SYDVKM. Here the CDR3 reads CASSLDRVGTDTQYF. For the CDR3, the DNA is TGTGCCAGCAGCCTGGACAGGGTCGGGACAGATACGCAGTATTTT.

The chain has TRBV30 and TRBJ1-2; unclear D gene. V lost 0 bases to trimming and J lost 6 bases, with 5 bases between them. CDR3 length: 11 amino acids. The germline V gene has CDR1 GTSNPN and CDR2 SVGIG (reference sequence). The CDR3 is CAWSVLDGYTF. CDR3 nucleotides: TGTGCCTGGAGTGTGCTAGATGGCTACACCTTC.